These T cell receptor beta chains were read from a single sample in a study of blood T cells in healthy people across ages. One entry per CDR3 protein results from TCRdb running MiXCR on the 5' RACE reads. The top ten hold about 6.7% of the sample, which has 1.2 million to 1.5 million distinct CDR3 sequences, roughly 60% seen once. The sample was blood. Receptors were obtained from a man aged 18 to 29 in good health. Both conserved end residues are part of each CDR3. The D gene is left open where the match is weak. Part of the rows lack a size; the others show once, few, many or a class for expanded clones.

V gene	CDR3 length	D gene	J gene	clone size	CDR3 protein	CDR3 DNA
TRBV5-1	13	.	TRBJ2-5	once	CASSWKGSETQYF	TGCGCCAGCAGCTGGAAGGGATCGGAGACCCAGTACTTC
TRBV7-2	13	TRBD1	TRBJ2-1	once	CAGGTGGHNEQFF	TGTGCCGGAGGGACAGGGGGCCACAATGAGCAGTTCTTC
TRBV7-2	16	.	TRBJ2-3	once	CASCDPGRNLTDTQYF	TGTGCCAGCTGCGACCCCGGGCGCAATCTCACAGATACGCAGTATTTT
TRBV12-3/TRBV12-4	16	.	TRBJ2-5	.	CASSQGPGGQQETQYF	TGTGCCAGCAGTCAAGGACCCGGGGGCCAACAAGAGACCCAGTACTTC
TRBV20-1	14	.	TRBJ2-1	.	CSASSPSAQGEQFF	TGCAGTGCTAGTTCCCCATCGGCCCAAGGTGAGCAGTTCTTC
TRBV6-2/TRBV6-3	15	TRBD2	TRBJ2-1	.	CASSSRTSPYNEQFF	TGTGCCAGCAGTTCCCGGACTAGCCCCTACAATGAGCAGTTCTTC
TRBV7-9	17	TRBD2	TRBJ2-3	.	CASSPSGSMRRTDTQYF	TGTGCCAGCAGTCCTAGCGGGAGTATGAGGAGAACAGATACGCAGTATTTT
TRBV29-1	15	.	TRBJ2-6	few	CSVEILSSGANVLTF	TGCAGCGTTGAAATATTGAGCTCTGGGGCCAACGTCCTGACTTTC
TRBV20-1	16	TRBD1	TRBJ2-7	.	CSASLQPGQESYEQYF	TGCAGTGCTAGTCTTCAACCGGGACAGGAATCCTACGAGCAGTACTTC
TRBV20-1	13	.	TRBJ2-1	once	CSAERGAPNEQFF	TGCAGTGCGGAGAGGGGGGCGCCCAATGAGCAGTTCTTC
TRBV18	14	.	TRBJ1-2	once	CASSRGVTGYGYTF	TGTGCCAGCTCACGCGGTGTGACAGGCTATGGCTACACCTTC
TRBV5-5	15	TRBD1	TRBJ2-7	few	CASSLDNRGSYEQYF	TGTGCCAGCAGCTTGGATAACAGGGGCTCCTACGAGCAGTACTTC
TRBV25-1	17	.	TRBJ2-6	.	CASSGGQVGRGANVLTF	TGTGCCAGCAGTGGAGGGCAGGTCGGCCGCGGGGCCAACGTCCTGACTTTC
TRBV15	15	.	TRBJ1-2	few	CATSRDRQTNYGYTF	TGTGCCACCAGCAGAGATCGTCAGACTAACTATGGCTACACCTTC
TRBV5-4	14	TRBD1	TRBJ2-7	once	CASSLDGQGNEQYF	TGTGCCAGCAGCTTGGACGGACAGGGAAACGAGCAGTACTTC
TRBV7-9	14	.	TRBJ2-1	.	CASSLRGGVEEQFF	TGTGCCAGCAGCTTACGAGGAGGAGTTGAGGAGCAGTTCTTC
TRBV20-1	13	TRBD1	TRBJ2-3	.	CSAMTGSTDTQYF	TGCAGTGCTATGACAGGGAGCACAGATACGCAGTATTTT
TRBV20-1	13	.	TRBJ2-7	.	CSAFGVRRDEQYF	TGCAGTGCTTTCGGAGTAAGACGGGACGAGCAGTACTTC
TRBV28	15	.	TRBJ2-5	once	CASHGWDRDQETQYF	TGTGCCAGCCATGGTTGGGACCGGGACCAAGAGACCCAGTACTTC
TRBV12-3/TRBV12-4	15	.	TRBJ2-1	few	CASSPGPGDYNEQFF	TGTGCCAGCAGCCCGGGCCCAGGGGACTACAATGAGCAGTTCTTC
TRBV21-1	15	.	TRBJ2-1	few	CAKGEQAGTYNEQFF	TGTGCCAAGGGGGAGCAAGCGGGCACCTACAATGAGCAGTTCTTC
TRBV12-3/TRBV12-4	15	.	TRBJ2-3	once	CASSLAGTYTDTQYF	TGTGCCAGCAGTTTAGCGGGAACCTACACAGATACGCAGTATTTT
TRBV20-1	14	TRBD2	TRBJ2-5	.	CSAREGLGRETQYF	TGCAGTGCTAGAGAGGGACTAGGCCGAGAGACCCAGTACTTC
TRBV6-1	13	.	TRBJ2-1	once	CASRGPSQETQFF	TGTGCCAGCAGGGGACCGTCGCAAGAGACCCAGTTCTTC
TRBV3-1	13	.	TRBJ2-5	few	CASSQDEPETQYF	TGTGCCAGCAGCCAAGATGAACCAGAGACCCAGTACTTC
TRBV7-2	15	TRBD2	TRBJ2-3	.	CASSFGTSRPDTQYF	TGTGCCAGCAGCTTTGGGACTAGCCGGCCAGATACGCAGTATTTT
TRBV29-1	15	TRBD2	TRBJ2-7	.	CSVEARLAGAYEQYF	TGCAGCGTTGAAGCGAGACTAGCGGGGGCCTACGAGCAGTACTTC
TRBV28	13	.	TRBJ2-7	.	CASSFSLVEAQYF	TGTGCCAGCAGTTTTTCCCTGGTTGAGGCCCAGTACTTC
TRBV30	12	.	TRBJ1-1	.	CAWNRLKTEAFF	TGTGCCTGGAACAGACTAAAGACTGAAGCTTTCTTT
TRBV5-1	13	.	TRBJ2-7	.	CASTLDTSYEQYF	TGCGCCAGCACTTTAGACACTTCCTACGAGCAGTACTTC
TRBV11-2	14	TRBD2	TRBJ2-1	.	CASSLDGRGNEQFF	TGTGCCAGCAGCTTAGACGGGAGGGGGAATGAGCAGTTCTTC
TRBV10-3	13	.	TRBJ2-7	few	CAIGQASGYEQYF	TGTGCCATCGGCCAAGCCAGCGGCTACGAGCAGTACTTC
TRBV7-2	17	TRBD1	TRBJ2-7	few	CASSISGGDRVPYEQYF	TGTGCCAGCAGCATATCAGGGGGGGACAGGGTTCCCTACGAGCAGTACTTT
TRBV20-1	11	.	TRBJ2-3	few	CSASSRDTQYF	TGCAGTGCTAGTAGCAGGGATACGCAGTATTTT
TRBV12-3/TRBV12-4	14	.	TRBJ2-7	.	CASSSIQGPYEQYF	TGTGCCAGCAGTTCAATCCAGGGCCCCTACGAGCAGTACTTC